These T cell receptor beta chains were read from a single sample in a study of blood T cell repertoires in COVID-19. The repertoire was sequenced with immunoSEQ multiplex PCR; TCRdb's copy has only in-frame clones and lacks some. The data contain roughly 45,000 clones, around four fifths of them singletons. Sequencing was performed on peripheral blood. Receptors were obtained from a man aged 45-65 years with active COVID-19. Each CDR3 is given with its conserved first and last residue. A D gene is named only where the DNA matches it firmly.

v_call: TRBV11-3
d_call: TRBD1
j_call: TRBJ2-1
cdr3_aa: CASSPRTGLGNEQFF

v_call: TRBV6-6
d_call: TRBD1
j_call: TRBJ2-1
cdr3_aa: CAGATGTGTDEQFF

v_call: TRBV18
d_call: -
j_call: TRBJ1-5
cdr3_aa: CASSPPIIQGGNQPQHF

v_call: TRBV7-2
d_call: -
j_call: TRBJ2-7
cdr3_aa: CASSPEINEQYF

v_call: TRBV29-1
d_call: -
j_call: TRBJ2-2
cdr3_aa: CSASSKGQGNTGELFF

v_call: TRBV7-2
d_call: -
j_call: TRBJ1-1
cdr3_aa: CASRKTVGRGDTEAFF

v_call: TRBV9
d_call: -
j_call: TRBJ2-3
cdr3_aa: CTDRGRDKDTQYF

v_call: TRBV27
d_call: TRBD2
j_call: TRBJ2-3
cdr3_aa: CASSWSGGTTDTQYF

v_call: TRBV9
d_call: TRBD1
j_call: TRBJ1-1
cdr3_aa: CASSLGTATEAFF

v_call: TRBV21-1
d_call: -
j_call: TRBJ2-7
cdr3_aa: CASSKEEQGRFNEQYF

v_call: TRBV7-9
d_call: TRBD1
j_call: TRBJ2-2
cdr3_aa: CASSLTGATGELFF

v_call: TRBV6-2/TRBV6-3
d_call: TRBD2
j_call: TRBJ2-4
cdr3_aa: CASSYEPRAGGWYKNIQYF

v_call: TRBV18
d_call: TRBD1
j_call: TRBJ1-1
cdr3_aa: CASSGDRQNTEAFF

v_call: TRBV9
d_call: TRBD1
j_call: TRBJ2-3
cdr3_aa: CASSAQGDPYTDTQYF

v_call: TRBV27
d_call: -
j_call: TRBJ2-3
cdr3_aa: CASSKGLATGTDTQYF

v_call: TRBV6-2/TRBV6-3
d_call: -
j_call: TRBJ1-1
cdr3_aa: CASSYSAENTEAFF

v_call: TRBV19
d_call: -
j_call: TRBJ2-1
cdr3_aa: CASSSQAAQYNEQFF

v_call: TRBV11-2
d_call: TRBD1
j_call: TRBJ2-1
cdr3_aa: CASSLGGTVYNEQFF

v_call: TRBV9
d_call: TRBD2
j_call: TRBJ2-3
cdr3_aa: CASSGLAGGTDTQYF

v_call: TRBV6-2/TRBV6-3
d_call: TRBD2
j_call: TRBJ2-5
cdr3_aa: CASSAATSGIQETQYF

v_call: TRBV21-1
d_call: -
j_call: TRBJ2-3
cdr3_aa: CASRQKRAAGGTDTQYF

v_call: TRBV6-1
d_call: TRBD2
j_call: TRBJ2-3
cdr3_aa: CASSVCIGTSGGITDTQYF

v_call: TRBV7-2
d_call: -
j_call: TRBJ2-5
cdr3_aa: CASSLGVRTEETQYF

v_call: TRBV10-3
d_call: -
j_call: TRBJ2-6
cdr3_aa: CATNSGSGANVLTF

v_call: TRBV27
d_call: -
j_call: TRBJ1-3
cdr3_aa: CASRKGKDIGNTIYF

v_call: TRBV3-1/TRBV3-2
d_call: TRBD1
j_call: TRBJ1-4
cdr3_aa: CASSQGDSDWEKLFF